This TCR beta chain emerged from a study of shared clonotypes between healthy human individuals. The assay was immunoSEQ multiplex PCR, and TCRdb's table has in-frame clones only and misses some. This sample has some 500,000 clones, with approximately 94% found just once. V gave up 3 bases and J gave up 2 bases; unmatched junction bases: 7. This CDR3 is built from 16 residues. Germline loops: CDR1 SGHNT, CDR2 YENEEA. Material: naive CD4+ T cells sorted from blood. Regarding subset: CD45RA+ positively selected. This chain links TRBV11-3 with TRBJ1-3; the match to TRBD1 covers 7 bases. This TCR was recovered from a woman younger than 45 in good health. CDR3 residues: CASSLTHTGAGNTIYF. In DNA form, the CDR3 reads TGTGCCAGCAGCTTGACCCACACAGGGGCTGGAAACACCATATATTTT.